This T cell receptor beta chain was identified during a study of blood T cell repertoires in COVID-19. On the study more broadly: Whether acute or convalescent, the COVID-19 samples came from the United States, Italy and Spain. PBMCs, B-cell-depleted T cells, or T cells were the source of the cDNA or gDNA that made up the material.

Per the authors' pipeline: Reference gene primers were amplified, and this amplification served to estimate nucleated cell counts. Profiled with immunoSEQ multiplex PCR; TCRdb holds only in-frame clones, not every one. Clone size and V and J calls were adopted from that table, with D and trimming inferred from the DNA. In the table there are roughly 250,000 clones, about 80% of which are singletons. Germline V gene data show CDR1 as MNHNY and CDR2 as SVGAGI (reference sequence). V trimming: 7 bases; J trimming: 6 bases; junction bases outside the gene matches: 10. This CDR3 is built from 15 residues.

J is TRBJ2-1 and V is TRBV6-6, with 9 bases lining up with TRBD2. This receptor was obtained from a woman older than 75 with acute or convalescent COVID-19. Sequencing used peripheral blood. For the CDR3, the DNA is TGTGCCAGCACCTCGGGGAGCGGGGGGATCAATGAGCAGTTCTTC. It encodes CASTSGSGGINEQFF.